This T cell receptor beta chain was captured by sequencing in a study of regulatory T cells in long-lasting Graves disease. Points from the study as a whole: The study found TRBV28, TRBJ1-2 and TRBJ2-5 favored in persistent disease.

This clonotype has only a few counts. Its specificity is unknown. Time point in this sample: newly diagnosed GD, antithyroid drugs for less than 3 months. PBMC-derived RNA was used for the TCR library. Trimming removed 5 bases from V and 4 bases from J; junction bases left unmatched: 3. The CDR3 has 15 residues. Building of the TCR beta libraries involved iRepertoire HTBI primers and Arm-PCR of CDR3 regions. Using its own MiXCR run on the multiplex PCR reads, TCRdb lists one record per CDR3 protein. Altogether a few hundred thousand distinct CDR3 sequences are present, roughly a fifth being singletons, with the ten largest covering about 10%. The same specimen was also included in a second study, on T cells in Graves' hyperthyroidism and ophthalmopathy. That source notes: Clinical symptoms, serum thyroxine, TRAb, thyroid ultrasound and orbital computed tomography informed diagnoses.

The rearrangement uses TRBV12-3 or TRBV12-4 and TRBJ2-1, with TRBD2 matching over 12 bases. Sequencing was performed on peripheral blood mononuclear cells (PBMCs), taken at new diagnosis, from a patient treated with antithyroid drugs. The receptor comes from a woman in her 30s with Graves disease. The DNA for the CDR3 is TGTGCCAGCAGTCGGACTAGCGGGGAGTACAATGAGCAGTTCTTC. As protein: CASSRTSGEYNEQFF.